The following is a T cell receptor (beta chain) sequence with its context. How the authors handled the data: Reference gene primers were amplified, and this amplification served to estimate nucleated cell counts. Some clones are missing from TCRdb's copy, which holds only in-frame ones; the method was immunoSEQ multiplex PCR. D and trimming come from the DNA, and the V and J calls and clone size come from that table. The sample carries about 180,000 clones, roughly nine tenths recorded once. This record comes from a study of blood T cell repertoires in COVID-19. The overall study: The samples span acute and convalescent COVID-19 from the United States, Italy and Spain. The cDNA or gDNA used as material had been derived from T cells, B-cell-depleted T cells, or PBMCs.

Trimming pared 9 bases from V and 4 bases from J, leaving 21 bases between. In germline, CDR1 is SGHNT, CDR2 YYREEE (reference sequence). The CDR3 runs 15 residues. The receptor was isolated from a man aged 18 to 30 who had recovered from COVID-19. The sample was peripheral blood. The genes are TRBV5-4 and TRBJ2-3; maybe TRBD2 (5 bases). Here the CDR3 reads CATSGSFLEADTQYF. The DNA for the CDR3 is TGTGCCACCTCGGGGAGTTTTTTGGAGGCAGATACGCAGTATTTT.